These T cell receptor beta chains were read from a single sample in a study of cytomegalovirus exposure and HLA in healthy donors. Sequencing used immunoSEQ multiplex PCR; TCRdb keeps in-frame clones, though not all of them. With 100,000 to 150,000 clones in the sample, the ten largest clones hold over 2%. The sample comprised PBMCs. The receptors were gathered from a man aged 40-55 years in good health and CMV-seronegative. Each CDR3 is given with its conserved first and last residue. Fields, in order: J gene, D gene, V gene, CDR3 protein, CDR3 DNA. The D gene is left open where the match is weak.

TRBJ2-2,TRBD2,TRBV7-8,CASSLAFGTSGANTGELFF,TGTGCCAGCAGCTTAGCGTTCGGGACTAGCGGGGCGAACACCGGGGAGCTGTTTTTT
TRBJ1-5,NA,TRBV10-2,CASSESGTHQPQHF,TGCGCCAGCAGTGAGTCCGGGACACATCAGCCCCAGCATTTT
TRBJ1-2,TRBD1,TRBV4-2,CASSQTLDGQGRYGYTF,TGTGCCAGCAGCCAAACCCTCGATGGACAGGGAAGATATGGCTACACCTTC
TRBJ2-7,TRBD2,TRBV5-3,CARSQGTFGSHSGRIAYEQYF,TGTGCCAGAAGTCAAGGGACCTTTGGATCTCATAGCGGGAGAATTGCCTACGAGCAGTACTTC
TRBJ2-7,TRBD1,TRBV7-6,CASSLATGDSYEQYF,TGTGCCAGCAGCTTAGCTACAGGGGACTCCTACGAGCAGTACTTC
TRBJ1-2,NA,TRBV21-1,CASSKGTGGRWGYTF,TGTGCCAGCAGCAAAGGGACAGGGGGTCGGTGGGGCTACACCTTC
TRBJ2-7,NA,TRBV11-3,CASTSRGKASYEQYF,TGTGCCAGCACCTCCCGCGGAAAAGCCTCCTACGAGCAGTACTTC
TRBJ2-1,NA,TRBV9,CASSVGTSFGNEQLF,TGTGCCAGCAGCGTAGGCACTAGCTTTGGAAATGAGCAGCTCTTC
TRBJ1-3,NA,TRBV5-1,CASSLAGFNSGNTIYF,TGCGCCAGCAGCTTGGCGGGGTTCAACTCTGGAAACACCATATATTTT
TRBJ2-1,NA,TRBV5-4,CASSSRTTISYNEQFF,TGTGCCAGCAGCTCCCGGACTACGATATCCTACAATGAGCAGTTCTTC
TRBJ2-3,NA,TRBV4-1,CASSQVGRERYTDTQYF,TGCGCCAGCAGCCAAGTGGGGCGGGAAAGATACACAGATACGCAGTATTTT
TRBJ1-1,NA,TRBV5-1,CASSSNPPGVSRTEAFF,TGCGCCAGCAGCAGTAATCCCCCCGGGGTCAGCCGCACTGAAGCTTTCTTT
TRBJ2-2,TRBD2,TRBV7-7,CASSLGPPGLAGGEWYTGELFF,TGTGCTAGCAGCTTAGGGCCCCCTGGACTAGCGGGAGGAGAGTGGTACACCGGGGAGCTGTTTTTT
TRBJ2-3,NA,TRBV14,CASSQTGLVADTQYF,TGTGCCAGCAGCCAGACAGGACTAGTCGCAGATACGCAGTATTTT
TRBJ1-5,NA,TRBV11-2,CASSFVRGQPQHF,TGTGCCAGCAGCTTCGTTAGGGGTCAGCCCCAGCATTTT
TRBJ2-2,TRBD1,TRBV29-1,CSVEREDRGPNTGELFF,TGCAGCGTTGAGAGGGAGGACAGGGGACCGAACACCGGGGAGCTGTTTTTT
TRBJ2-1,NA,TRBV4-1,CATQRRLAGNGEQFF,TGCGCCACCCAGCGACGGCTCGCCGGCAATGGAGAGCAGTTCTTC
TRBJ2-1,NA,TRBV5-6,CASSRASVSYNEQFF,TGTGCCAGCAGTCGCGCTAGCGTATCCTACAATGAGCAGTTCTTC
TRBJ1-6,NA,TRBV6-5,CASSSPLNNSPLHF,TGTGCCAGCAGTTCCCCCCTAAATAATTCACCCCTCCACTTT
TRBJ2-5,TRBD1,TRBV14,CASSQDKRTGQETQYF,TGTGCCAGCAGCCAAGATAAGCGGACAGGGCAAGAGACCCAGTACTTC
TRBJ2-7,NA,TRBV10-3,CAISETAYEQYF,TGTGCCATCAGTGAGACAGCCTACGAGCAGTACTTC
TRBJ2-1,NA,TRBV18,CASSPSERATYNEQFF,TGTGCCAGCTCACCGAGCGAGAGAGCCACCTACAATGAGCAGTTCTTC
TRBJ1-1,NA,TRBV5-1,CASSFDGRENTEAFF,TGCGCCAGCAGCTTCGATGGCAGGGAGAACACTGAAGCTTTCTTT
TRBJ2-1,TRBD1,TRBV2,CARTGGTSYNEQFF,TGTGCCAGGACAGGGGGGACCTCCTACAATGAGCAGTTCTTC
TRBJ1-5,TRBD1,TRBV7-9,CASSLGTGGLSNQPQHF,TGTGCCAGCAGCTTAGGGACAGGGGGTTTAAGCAATCAGCCCCAGCATTTT
TRBJ2-1,NA,TRBV21-1,CASSNRQDNEQFF,TGTGCCAGCAGCAACCGACAGGACAATGAGCAGTTCTTC
TRBJ2-7,NA,TRBV29-1,CSVEGEQGYEQYF,TGCAGCGTTGAAGGTGAACAGGGCTACGAGCAGTACTTC
TRBJ2-3,TRBD2,TRBV27,CASSIAGGLDTQYF,TGTGCCAGCAGTATAGCGGGAGGGTTGGATACGCAGTATTTT
TRBJ1-1,TRBD1,TRBV19,CASSMSTGANTEAFF,TGTGCCAGTAGTATGTCGACAGGGGCGAACACTGAAGCTTTCTTT
TRBJ2-1,NA,TRBV28,CASRDSSSYNEQFF,TGTGCCAGCCGGGACTCGTCCTCCTACAATGAGCAGTTCTTC
TRBJ2-5,NA,TRBV2,CASSEARAWGRETQYF,TGTGCCAGCAGTGAAGCGCGGGCGTGGGGAAGGGAGACCCAGTACTTC
TRBJ2-2,TRBD1,TRBV11-3,CASSLGQGAITGELFF,TGTGCCAGCAGCTTAGGGCAGGGGGCAATCACCGGGGAGCTGTTTTTT
TRBJ1-2,TRBD1,TRBV6-5,CASSFGTVGGYTF,TGTGCCAGCAGTTTTGGGACAGTCGGCGGCTACACCTTC
TRBJ2-1,TRBD1,TRBV7-9,CASSDPTGGRYNEQFF,TGTGCCAGCAGCGACCCGACAGGGGGCCGCTACAATGAGCAGTTCTTC
TRBJ1-1,NA,TRBV28,CASSSVTRGGRSEAFF,TGTGCCAGCAGTTCCGTCACTCGTGGAGGGCGTAGTGAAGCTTTCTTT
TRBJ2-7,NA,TRBV2,CASTSLGLTREQYF,TGTGCCAGCACCAGCCTGGGACTTACAAGGGAGCAGTACTTC
TRBJ1-2,NA,TRBV28,CASSSLRDGYTF,TGTGCCAGCAGCTCCCTCAGGGATGGCTACACCTTC
TRBJ2-3,NA,TRBV7-2,CASSQSARVAF,TGTGCCAGCAGCCAGAGCGCCCGGGTCGCCTTT
TRBJ1-1,TRBD1,TRBV11-3,CASSWDRGTEAFF,TGTGCCAGCAGCTGGGACAGGGGCACTGAAGCTTTCTTT